Listed here is a single T cell receptor (beta chain). Exposed enrollees encountered a COVID-19 case at some point within 2 weeks before study entry. These data belong to a study of blood T cell repertoires in COVID-19. With V trimmed by 4 bases and J by 9 bases, 5 bases remained unmatched. From germline, CDR1 is SGHDT and CDR2 YYEEEE. The CDR3 has 13 amino acids. The method was immunoSEQ multiplex PCR; TCRdb's version includes in-frame clones alone and lacks a portion of them. The data show roughly 260,000 clones, 83% seen once. Material: PBMCs or T cells enriched from blood (not recorded which). This chain uses TRBV5-6 with TRBJ2-2; 8 nucleotides align to TRBD1. This receptor was taken from a woman aged 40 to 49 who had been exposed to COVID-19. The CDR3 is CASSIDRGRELFF. The CDR3 nucleotides are TGTGCCAGCAGCATCGACAGGGGTCGGGAGCTGTTTTTT.